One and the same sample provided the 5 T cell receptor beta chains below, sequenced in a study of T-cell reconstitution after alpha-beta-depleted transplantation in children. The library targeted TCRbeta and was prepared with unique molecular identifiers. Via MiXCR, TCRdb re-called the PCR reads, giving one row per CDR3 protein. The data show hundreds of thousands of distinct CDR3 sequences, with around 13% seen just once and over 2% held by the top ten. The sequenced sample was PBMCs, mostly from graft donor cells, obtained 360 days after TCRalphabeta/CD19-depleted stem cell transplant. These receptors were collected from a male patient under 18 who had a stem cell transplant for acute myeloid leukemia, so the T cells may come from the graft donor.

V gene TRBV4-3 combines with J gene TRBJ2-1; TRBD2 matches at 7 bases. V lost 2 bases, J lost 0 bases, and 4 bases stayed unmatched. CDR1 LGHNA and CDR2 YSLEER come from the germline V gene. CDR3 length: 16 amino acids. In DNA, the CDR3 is TGCGCCAGCAGCCAACTAAGCGGGGTCTCCTACAATGAGCAGTTCTTC. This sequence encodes CASSQLSGVSYNEQFF.

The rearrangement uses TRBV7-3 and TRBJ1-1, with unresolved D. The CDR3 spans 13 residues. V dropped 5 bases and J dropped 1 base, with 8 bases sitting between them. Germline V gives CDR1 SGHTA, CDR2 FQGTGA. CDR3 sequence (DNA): TGTGCCAGCAGCACAGATCCGAACACTGAAGCTTTCTTT. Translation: CASSTDPNTEAFF.

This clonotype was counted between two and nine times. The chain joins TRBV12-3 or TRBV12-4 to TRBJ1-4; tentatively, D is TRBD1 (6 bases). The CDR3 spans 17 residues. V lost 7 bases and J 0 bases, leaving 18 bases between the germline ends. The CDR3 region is CASKDWGGLATNEKLFF. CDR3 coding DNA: TGTGCCAGCAAAGACTGGGGGGGCCTTGCAACTAATGAAAAACTGTTTTTT.

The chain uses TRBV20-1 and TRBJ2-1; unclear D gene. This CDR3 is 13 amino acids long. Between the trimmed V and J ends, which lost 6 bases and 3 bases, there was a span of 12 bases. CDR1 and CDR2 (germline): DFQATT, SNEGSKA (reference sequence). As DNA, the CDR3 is TGCAGTGCGATCGAGCAAAACTACAATGAGCAGTTCTTC. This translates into CSAIEQNYNEQFF.

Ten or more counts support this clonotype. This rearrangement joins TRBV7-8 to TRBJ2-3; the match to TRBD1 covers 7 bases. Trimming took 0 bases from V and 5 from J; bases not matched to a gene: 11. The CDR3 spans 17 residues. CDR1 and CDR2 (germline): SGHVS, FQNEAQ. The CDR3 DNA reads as TGTGCCAGCAGCTTAGCTTTCGAAGGGACAGATAAAGATACGCAGTATTTT. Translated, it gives CASSLAFEGTDKDTQYF.